These 17 T cell receptor beta chains were sequenced from one sample in a study of beta chain features in type 1 diabetes. The whole isolated RNA underwent reverse transcription, so sequencing captured expressed TCRB transcripts. Sequencing used immunoSEQ multiplex PCR; TCRdb keeps in-frame clones, though not all of them. The sample consists of about 410,000 clones, roughly 14% of them appearing once. Sequenced: naive CD4+ T cells from blood. The source is a man aged 30 to 45 in good health.

This clone showed up just a few times. This rearrangement joins TRBV11-2 to TRBJ1-6; D uncertain. Germline V CDR1 and CDR2: SGHAT, FQNNGV. This CDR3 is 12 amino acids long. V dropped 1 base and J dropped 10 bases, with 5 bases sitting between them. The CDR3 DNA sequence: TGTGCCAGCAGCTTAGGCCCCTCACCCCTCCACTTT. As protein: CASSLGPSPLHF.

This clone appeared a few times. The chain employs TRBV19 and TRBJ2-1; 7 bases are shared with TRBD1. The germline V gene encodes CDR1 LNHDA and CDR2 SQIVND (reference sequence). There are 15 residues in the CDR3. V dropped 6 bases and J dropped 2; count of bases not matched to a gene: 7. CDR3 sequence: CASSRRQGAYNEQFF. Here the CDR3 DNA reads TGTGCCAGTAGCCGTCGGCAGGGGGCCTACAATGAGCAGTTCTTC.

This clone was seen more than once but under ten times. This rearrangement joins TRBV20-1 to TRBJ1-5; D might be TRBD1 (5 bases). The CDR3 is made up of 11 amino acids. Per the germline V gene, CDR1 is DFQATT and CDR2 is SNEGSKA (reference sequence). Trimming stripped 5 bases from V and 6 bases from J, with 8 bases between. CDR3 nucleotide sequence: TGCAGTGCTGGGGGACCTCAGCCCCAGCATTTT. Amino acid sequence: CSAGGPQPQHF.

The J gene is TRBJ2-1, the V gene TRBV29-1, with 7 bases identical to TRBD1. This CDR3 contains 11 residues. Germline V lookup: CDR1 SQVTM, CDR2 ANQGSEA. Losses at the gene ends were 6 bases for V and 7 bases for J; bases not matched to a gene: 3. The chain's CDR3 is CSVTQGNEQFF. In DNA, the CDR3 is TGCAGCGTGACACAGGGGAATGAGCAGTTCTTC.

This clone was observed a few times. The chain links TRBV4-3 to TRBJ2-1, with D possibly matching TRBD2 (5 bases). CDR3 size: 15 residues. The V gene lost 0 bases and the J gene lost 0 bases, with 6 bases spanning the gap. Germline CDR1 LGHNA, CDR2 YSLEER. The CDR3, as DNA: TGCGCCAGCAGCCAAGAAGGGAGCTCCTACAATGAGCAGTTCTTC. Translation: CASSQEGSSYNEQFF.

In its sample, this clone was seen once. The J gene is TRBJ2-3, the V gene TRBV6-6; D not certain. V dropped 2 bases and J dropped 1 base, with 7 bases sitting between them. The germline gives CDR1 MNHNY, CDR2 SVGAGI (reference sequence). The CDR3 spans 14 residues. The CDR3: CASSYTRGTDTQYF. The CDR3 region has the DNA TGTGCCAGCAGTTACACCCGAGGCACAGATACGCAGTATTTT.

This chain links TRBV4-2 with TRBJ2-5; possibly TRBD2 for D (5 bases). The V gene lost 3 bases and the J gene lost 5 bases, with 13 bases spanning the gap. The length of the CDR3 is 14 residues. Per the germline V gene, CDR1 is LGHNA and CDR2 is YNFKEQ. The CDR3: CASSQASPRETQYF. The CDR3 DNA is TGTGCCAGCAGCCAGGCTAGCCCCAGGGAGACCCAGTACTTC.

This clone turned up a few times. Other DNA sequences within the sample encode an identical CDR3. The J gene is TRBJ1-1, the V gene TRBV29-1, with 7 positions matching TRBD1. V lost 6 bases, J lost 1 base, and 2 bases stayed unmatched. The length of the CDR3 is 12 residues. Germline CDR1 and CDR2: SQVTM and ANQGSEA. The CDR3 sequence: CSVGQTNTEAFF. The CDR3 region has the DNA TGCAGCGTGGGACAGACGAACACTGAAGCTTTCTTT. The full variable domain, completed using reference TRBV29-1 and TRBJ1-1, is SAVISQKPSRDICQRGTSLTIQCQVDSQVTMMFWYRQQPGQSLTLIATANQGSEATYESGFVIDKFPISRPNLTFSTLTVSNMSPEDSSIYLCSVGQTNTEAFFGQGTRLTVV.

This clone was picked up a small number of times. This chain uses TRBV4-3 with TRBJ1-2; D unresolved. This CDR3 region has 12 residues. Germline V gives CDR1 LGHNA, CDR2 YSLEER. V was trimmed by 1 base and J by 6 bases, leaving 6 bases between them. For the CDR3, the DNA is TGCGCCAGCAGCCAAGGACGGGATGGCTACACCTTC. Protein: CASSQGRDGYTF.

This clone has a handful of counts. The J gene is TRBJ2-5, the V gene TRBV5-1; TRBD1 agrees at 10 bases. With V trimmed by 1 base and J by 2 bases, 2 bases remained unmatched. Germline V lookup: CDR1 SGHRS, CDR2 YFSETQ. The CDR3 extends over 15 amino acids. The CDR3 sequence: CASSLQDRGQETQYF. CDR3 sequence (DNA): TGCGCCAGCAGCTTGCAGGACAGGGGGCAAGAGACCCAGTACTTC.

As to this clone: One end of the junction fails to match germline, which may point to a read error. The chain has TRBV15 and TRBJ2-5; 16 bases are shared with TRBD2. Germline loops: CDR1 LNHNV, CDR2 YYDKDF (reference sequence). This CDR3 region has 16 residues. The CDR3 DNA reads as TGTGCCACCAGCCCCCAGGCGGGACTAGCGGGGGGGCAAACCCACTTC. As protein: CATSPQAGLAGGQTHF. Using reference TRBV15 and TRBJ2-5 for the parts outside the CDR3, the full variable domain is DAMVIQNPRYQVTQFGKPVTLSCSQTLNHNVMYWYQQKSSQAPKLLFHYYDKDFNNEADTPDNFQSRRPNTSFCFLDIRSPGLGDTAMYLCATSPQAGLAGGQTHFGPGTRLLVL.

This clone has a handful of counts. V is TRBV18 and J is TRBJ2-1, with 9 nucleotides matching TRBD1. CDR1 and CDR2 (germline): KGHSH, LQKENI. CDR3 length equals 15 residues. J gave up 1 base and V 6 bases, and 4 bases lay outside the gene matches. The CDR3 sequence: CASSGQGRSYNEQFF. DNA for the CDR3: TGTGCCAGCTCGGGACAGGGAAGGTCCTACAATGAGCAGTTCTTC. The variable domain in full, with the rest retrieved from reference TRBV18 and TRBJ2-1, is NAGVMQNPRHLVRRRGQEARLRCSPMKGHSHVYWYRQLPEEGLKFMVYLQKENIIDESGMPKERFSAEFPKEGPSILRIQQVVRGDSAAYFCASSGQGRSYNEQFFGPGTRLTVL.

This clone was seen a few times. The rearrangement links TRBV5-1 to TRBJ2-3; D perhaps matches TRBD1 (6 bases). Germline CDR1 is SGHRS and CDR2 is YFSETQ. The CDR3 length is 14 residues. Trimming pared 2 bases from V and 1 base from J, leaving 8 bases between. This chain's CDR3 is CASSFAGGTDTQYF. The CDR3 DNA sequence: TGCGCCAGCAGCTTTGCAGGGGGCACAGATACGCAGTATTTT.

The chain combines TRBV11-3 with TRBJ2-7; a weak D match, TRBD1 (5 bases). Germline values: CDR1 SGHNT, CDR2 YENEEA. The CDR3 contains 13 residues. Trimming took off 3 bases at V and 4 bases at J, with 10 bases between the two ends. The DNA for the CDR3 is TGTGCCAGCAGCTTTGACAGAGCGTACGAGCAGTACGTC. The encoded protein is CASSFDRAYEQYV.

This clone was seen more than once but under ten times. V usage is TRBV30 and J usage is TRBJ2-1, with 9 bases fitting TRBD2. The CDR3 is 16 amino acids. After removal of 3 bases from V and 2 bases from J, the junction contained 8 bases not matched to a gene. Germline-derived CDR1 and CDR2 are GTSNPN and SVGIG (reference sequence). The CDR3 protein is CAWRSKAGGPYNEQFF. DNA of the CDR3: TGTGCCTGGAGGTCTAAAGCGGGAGGTCCCTACAATGAGCAGTTCTTC.

This clone was seen only a few times. The gene calls are TRBV20-1 and TRBJ2-5; the D call may be TRBD1 or TRBD2 (5 bases each). CDR1 is DFQATT and CDR2 is SNEGSKA in the germline V gene (reference sequence). The germline V and J ends were trimmed by 3 bases and 4 bases, with 6 bases remaining between them. This CDR3 contains 11 residues. The CDR3 loop is CSASGAETQYF. The CDR3 DNA reads as TGCAGTGCTAGCGGGGCAGAGACCCAGTACTTC.

Comments on this clone: Other DNA sequences in this specimen translate into the identical CDR3. The gene calls are TRBV7-2 and TRBJ2-3; D gene unclear. The V and J ends lost 3 bases and 3 bases respectively, with 4 bases between them. CDR3 length: 12 residues. CDR1 SGHTA and CDR2 FQGNSA come from the germline V gene. This CDR3 is CASSFSTDTQYF. The CDR3 nucleotides are TGTGCCAGCAGCTTCTCTACAGATACGCAGTATTTT.